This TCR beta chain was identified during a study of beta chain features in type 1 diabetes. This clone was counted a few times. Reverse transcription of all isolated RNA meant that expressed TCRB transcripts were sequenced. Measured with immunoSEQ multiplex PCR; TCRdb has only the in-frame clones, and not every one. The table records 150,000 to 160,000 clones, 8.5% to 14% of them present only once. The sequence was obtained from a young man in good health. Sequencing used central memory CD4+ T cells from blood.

The chain's CDR3 is CASSPRGAEAFF. CDR3 bases: TGTGCCAGCTCACCTCGGGGAGCCGAAGCTTTCTTT. The chain joins TRBV18 to TRBJ1-1; D remains ambiguous. The CDR3 is 12 residues long. Per the germline V gene, CDR1 is KGHSH and CDR2 is LQKENI. Trimming removed 3 bases from V and 8 bases from J, with 10 bases in between.